Shown below are 16 T cell receptor beta chains from a single sample sequenced in a study of blood T cell repertoires in COVID-19. The repertoire was sequenced with immunoSEQ multiplex PCR; TCRdb's copy has only in-frame clones and lacks some. The repertoire holds 80,000 or so clones, with 75% to 85% as singletons. Sequencing input: peripheral blood. The receptors stem from a woman between 70 and 85 years old with acute or convalescent COVID-19.

The V call is TRBV14, the J call TRBJ2-7; D perhaps matches TRBD2 (5 bases). This CDR3 comprises 13 residues. V was clipped by 5 bases and J by 9 bases, with 17 bases between them. Germline lookup yields CDR1 SGHDN and CDR2 FVKESK. This chain's CDR3 is CASSLGLLRGQYF. The CDR3 bases are TGTGCCAGCAGCTTAGGACTTCTACGAGGGCAGTACTTC.

V usage is TRBV5-1 and J usage is TRBJ1-1; 7 bases match TRBD1. V trimming: 5 bases; J trimming: 2 bases; junction bases outside the gene matches: 3. Germline V gene sequence: CDR1 SGHRS, CDR2 YFSETQ. The length of the CDR3 is 13 residues. CDR3 amino acids: CASRRQGNTEAFF. Written as DNA, the CDR3 is TGCGCCAGCAGGCGACAGGGAAACACTGAAGCTTTCTTT.

The rearrangement links TRBV28 to TRBJ1-2; unclear D gene. Trimming cost V 2 bases and J 2 bases, with 12 bases left between them. Germline loops: CDR1 MDHEN, CDR2 SYDVKM. CDR3 length: 15 residues. The CDR3 loop is CASSLRGTANYGYTF. In DNA, the CDR3 is TGTGCCAGCAGTTTACGGGGAACTGCAAACTATGGCTACACCTTC.

The DNA for the CDR3 is TGTGCCAGCAGCATAGGGACTTCCACCTACAATGAGCAGTTCTTC. Its protein product is CASSIGTSTYNEQFF. The V and J genes are TRBV7-2 and TRBJ2-1, with a possible D match to TRBD2 (6 bases). The CDR3 is 15 residues long. CDR1 and CDR2 (germline): SGHTA, FQGNSA. V gave up 5 bases and J gave up 2 bases, with 13 bases separating them.

Only a few counts were recorded for this clone. This chain connects TRBV27 to TRBJ1-2, with D perhaps matching TRBD1 (6 bases). V lost 6 bases to trimming and J lost 4 bases, with 15 bases between them. This CDR3 comprises 14 residues. Per germline, CDR1 MNHEY and CDR2 SMNVEV (reference sequence). The CDR3, as DNA: TGTGCCAGCAGATCCAACAGGGACGCCTATGGCTACACCTTC. Amino acids: CASRSNRDAYGYTF.

This clone appeared once. J is TRBJ2-7 and V is TRBV27; 7 bases fit TRBD2. The CDR3 spans 13 residues. Trimming removed 1 base from V and 3 bases from J; junction bases left unmatched: 0. CDR1 and CDR2 (germline): MNHEY, SMNVEV (reference sequence). CDR3 nucleotides: TGTGCCAGCAGTTTATGGGGGGGCTACGAGCAGTACTTC. It yields the protein CASSLWGGYEQYF.

The chain carries TRBV4-2 and TRBJ2-4, with D maybe TRBD2 (6 bases). Per the germline V gene, CDR1 is LGHNA and CDR2 is YNFKEQ. The CDR3 contains 15 residues. The V end lost 0 bases, the J end lost 2 bases, and 8 bases lay between the germline ends. CDR3 amino acids: CASSQDGGTKNIQYF. The CDR3 DNA follows: TGTGCCAGCAGCCAAGATGGGGGGACCAAAAACATTCAGTACTTC.

V gene TRBV5-1 combines with J gene TRBJ2-5, with TRBD1 matching over 9 bases. The CDR3 has 14 amino acids. V lost 3 bases, J lost 4 bases, and 4 bases stayed unmatched. Germline loops: CDR1 SGHRS, CDR2 YFSETQ. CDR3 sequence: CASSSGQGRETQYF. CDR3 sequence (DNA): TGCGCCAGCAGCTCCGGACAGGGGAGAGAGACCCAGTACTTC.

The J gene is TRBJ2-3, the V gene TRBV5-4, with 11 bases that match TRBD2. The J segment lost 3 bases and the V segment lost 4 bases, leaving 7 bases of the junction unmatched. Germline assignment: CDR1 SGHNT and CDR2 YYREEE (reference sequence). This CDR3 region has 16 residues. The CDR3 nucleotides are TGTGCCAGCAGCGCCGGGACTAGCGGCCTAACAGATACGCAGTATTTT. Protein: CASSAGTSGLTDTQYF.

The CDR3 DNA follows: TGCAGCGTTGAATCGGGACTAGCGGGGGTAGGGAATGAGCAGTTCTTC. This translates into CSVESGLAGVGNEQFF. J is TRBJ2-1 and V is TRBV29-1; 14 bases align to TRBD2. CDR1 SQVTM and CDR2 ANQGSEA come from the germline V gene. This CDR3 has 16 amino acids. V lost 2 bases, J lost 7 bases, and 7 bases stayed unmatched.

V is TRBV6-2 or TRBV6-3 and J is TRBJ2-3, with 8 positions matching TRBD2. The length of the CDR3 is 14 residues. CDR1 is MNHEY and CDR2 is SVGEGT in the germline V gene. Trimming cost V 2 bases and J 5 bases; bases outside gene matches: 3. The CDR3 DNA follows: TGTGCCAGCAGTTACGAGGCGGGGGGAGATACGCAGTATTTT. Translation: CASSYEAGGDTQYF.

V gene TRBV27 combines with J gene TRBJ2-7; 8 bases match TRBD1. This CDR3 spans 12 amino acids. CDR1 is MNHEY and CDR2 is SMNVEV in the germline V gene (reference sequence). The V and J ends lost 3 bases and 12 bases, in that order; junction bases with no gene match: 7. Written as DNA, the CDR3 is TGTGCCAGCAGTTTCCCCAGGGGGCAGCTGTACTTC. As protein: CASSFPRGQLYF.

This clone was seen once. The rearrangement links TRBV7-2 to TRBJ2-7; D may be TRBD1 (6 bases). CDR1 is SGHTA, CDR2 FQGNSA, per germline. The CDR3 contains 15 residues. V was cut by 2 bases and J by 2 bases, with 13 bases left in between. CDR3 region: CASSLNGQIAYEQYF. CDR3 bases: TGTGCCAGCAGCTTAAACGGACAGATAGCCTACGAGCAGTACTTC.

The rearrangement links TRBV11-3 to TRBJ1-2; tentative D call: TRBD1 (6 bases). The CDR3 is made up of 16 amino acids. Between the trimmed V and J ends, which lost 8 bases and 0 bases, there was a span of 19 bases. Germline assignment: CDR1 SGHNT and CDR2 YENEEA. DNA for the CDR3: TGTGCCAGCCAGGGGTCCCGCGGACAGACTAACTATGGCTACACCTTC. Translated, it gives CASQGSRGQTNYGYTF.

This clone has only a few counts. The chain joins TRBV5-8 to TRBJ2-1, with D maybe TRBD2 (7 bases). The CDR3 runs to 17 residues. V shed 4 bases and J shed 8 bases, with 25 bases lying between them. The germline V gene has CDR1 SGHTS and CDR2 YDEGEE. CDR3 nucleotides: TGTGCCAGCAGCACCCCCAGGAGGGGGGGGGAAGGTTATGAGCAGTTCTTC. It translates to CASSTPRRGGEGYEQFF.

CDR3 region: CASSSTGIGSYNSPLHF. The CDR3 bases are TGCGCCAGCAGCTCGACGGGGATTGGCTCCTATAATTCACCCCTCCACTTT. The chain is built from TRBV5-1 and TRBJ1-6; D gene unclear. The CDR3 extends over 17 amino acids. The V end was cut by 3 bases, the J end by 0 bases, with 13 bases between. Per germline, CDR1 SGHRS and CDR2 YFSETQ.